This T cell receptor beta chain is drawn from a study of radiation and T cells in renal cell carcinoma. Study findings and constraints: Baseline intratumoral clonotype presence is unknown without pretreatment biopsies.

The CDR3 sequence is 15 residues long. Germline V gives CDR1 WSHSY, CDR2 SAAADI. With 6 bases clipped from V and 7 bases from J, the junction kept 11 bases outside the gene matches. As for time point: baseline pretreatment blood. Treatment described: 15 Gy SBRT to primary tumor, nephrectomy 4 weeks later. Serial blood draws occurred at baseline and 2 and 4 weeks post-SBRT. The tumor was a clear cell renal cell carcinoma. As to this clone: Its antigen is unknown.

Assay: immunoSEQ multiplex PCR; the TCRdb copy retains only in-frame clones and omits some. The repertoire includes tens of thousands of clones, over 65% of them detected once, and 6% to 7% sits in the top ten. The chain is built from TRBV10-2 and TRBJ2-5, with 10 bases aligning to TRBD1. The sequences come from blood, collected from a patient whose treatment included radiotherapy and nephrectomy. The origin of this receptor is a man aged 55-75 years with renal cell carcinoma. The CDR3 coding sequence is TGCGCCAGCAGGGAGACGGGACAGGGGATAGGGACCCAGTACTTC. Its translation: CASRETGQGIGTQYF.